Below, 3 T cell receptor beta chains from the same sample are listed, as sequenced in a study of cytomegalovirus exposure and HLA in healthy donors. PCR primers comprised 60 Vbeta and 13 Jbeta primers. Assay: immunoSEQ multiplex PCR; the TCRdb copy retains only in-frame clones and omits some. This sample contains around 140,000 clones. The sequenced material came from PBMCs. The receptor set was obtained from a woman in her forties in good health and CMV-seronegative.

This rearrangement joins TRBV5-4 to TRBJ1-2, with TRBD1 matching over 7 bases. Looked up from germline, CDR1 is SGHNT and CDR2 is YYREEE (reference sequence). The CDR3 runs to 16 residues. With V trimmed by 0 bases and J by 4 bases, 9 bases remained unmatched. Here the CDR3 DNA reads TGTGCCAGCAGCTTGGATGTACAGGGGTCCTTCTATGGCTACACCTTC. Translating it yields CASSLDVQGSFYGYTF. The full variable domain, in which reference TRBV5-4 and TRBJ1-2 provide the parts outside the CDR3, is ETGVTQSPTHLIKTRGQQVTLRCSSQSGHNTVSWYQQALGQGPQFIFQYYREEENGRGNFPPRFSGLQFPNYSSELNVNALELDDSALYLCASSLDVQGSFYGYTFGSGTRLTVV.

This chain links TRBV4-3 with TRBJ1-1, with 7 bases that match TRBD1. This CDR3 comprises 15 residues. The J segment lost 5 bases and the V segment lost 8 bases, leaving 14 bases of the junction unmatched. The germline V gene encodes CDR1 LGHNA and CDR2 YSLEER. The CDR3 loop reads CASSLTRGPWTEAFF. CDR3 nucleotide sequence: TGCGCCAGCTCCCTCACAAGGGGGCCGTGGACTGAAGCTTTCTTT.

The chain joins TRBV7-3 to TRBJ2-1; weak D call: TRBD1 (5 bases). This CDR3 spans 12 amino acids. Deletions cut 3 bases from V and 9 bases from J, with 9 bases between. Germline values: CDR1 SGHTA, CDR2 FQGTGA. CDR3 nucleotides: TGTGCCAGCAGCTTGGACATTGGTGAGCAGTTCTTC. Its translation is CASSLDIGEQFF.